This record looks at one T cell receptor (beta chain) sequence and its context. The entry originates in a study of blood T cell repertoires in COVID-19. About the research overall: Some COVID-19 samples were acute and others convalescent; all came from the United States, Italy and Spain. The cDNA or gDNA used as material had been derived from T cells, B-cell-depleted T cells, or PBMCs.

Authors' analysis steps: Estimates of nucleated cell counts were drawn from the amplification of reference gene primers. Profiled with immunoSEQ multiplex PCR; TCRdb holds only in-frame clones, not every one. That table gives V, J and clone size, and the DNA gave D and trimming. The sample has about 190,000 clones, approximately 90% seen once. V lost 4 bases and J lost 4; bases outside the gene matches: 0. The CDR3 loop spans 12 amino acids. Germline values: CDR1 MDHEN, CDR2 SYDVKM. This receptor was obtained from a woman aged 40 to 50 who had recovered from COVID-19. Sequenced material: peripheral blood. The genes are TRBV28 and TRBJ2-7; 8 bases are shared with TRBD1. The CDR3 is CASSWTGYEQYF. The CDR3 bases are TGTGCCAGCAGTTGGACAGGGTACGAGCAGTACTTC.